A single sample is the source of the 20 T cell receptor beta chains below, sequenced in a study of Graves' ophthalmopathy and Graves' hyperthyroidism. As the template, RNA transcripts were used to amplify TCR beta CDR3 regions. An initial RT-PCR round employing HTBI primers preceded a second-round multiplex PCR. TCRdb re-called the multiplex PCR reads through MiXCR, storing one row per CDR3 protein. This sample has 300,000 to 400,000 distinct CDR3 sequences; 17% occur once, and the top ten carry about 12%. The sequencing input was peripheral blood. Every receptor here comes from an adult man with Graves' ophthalmopathy.

With regard to this clonotype: Just one base apart from a much larger clone, this may be a read error. The chain couples TRBV13 to TRBJ2-6; D gene ambiguous. Germline loops: CDR1 PRHDT, CDR2 FYEKMQ (reference sequence). This CDR3 is built from 16 residues. CDR3 protein: CASSFSRVSAANVLTF. In DNA, the CDR3 is TGTGCCAGCAGCTTTTCTCGGGTCTCTGCGGCCAACGTCCTGACTTTC.

The chain is built from TRBV11-3 and TRBJ1-1; no clear D. From germline, CDR1 is SGHNT and CDR2 YENEEA. This CDR3 has 15 residues. The V end was cut by 1 base, the J end by 2 bases, with 11 bases between. This CDR3 reads CASSLGGSVNTEAFF. CDR3 DNA sequence: TGTGCCAGCAGCTTAGGGGGTTCCGTTAACACTGAAGCTTTCTTT.

The sample holds many counts of this clonotype. The J gene is TRBJ2-7, the V gene TRBV4-1; D is possibly TRBD2 (5 bases). This CDR3 is 14 amino acids long. Germline CDR1 MGHRA, CDR2 YSYEKL. Trimming left V 1 base short and J 0 bases short, with 7 bases between. The CDR3 coding sequence is TGCGCCAGCAGCCAAGGAGGGAGCTCCTACGAGCAGTACTTC. It is translated as CASSQGGSSYEQYF.

The gene calls are TRBV30 and TRBJ1-1; TRBD1 might be the D (6 bases). Trimming pared 8 bases from V and 6 bases from J, leaving 13 bases between. Germline V gives CDR1 GTSNPN, CDR2 SVGIG (reference sequence). The CDR3 is 11 residues long. CDR3 region: CALTGFSEAFF. The CDR3 nucleotides read TGTGCCCTAACAGGGTTCTCTGAAGCTTTCTTT.

This clonotype was seen a few times. Relative to the germline gene, one junction end is altered; a read error may explain this. The chain employs TRBV3-1 and TRBJ2-7; D is undetermined. This CDR3 is 14 amino acids long. Germline CDR1 and CDR2: LGHDT and YNNKEL (reference sequence). The CDR3 here is CASSHGFGRYGQYF. The DNA for the CDR3 is TGTGCCAGCAGCCATGGGTTCGGTCGCTACGGGCAGTACTTC.

The J gene is TRBJ2-7, the V gene TRBV2; a possible D gene is TRBD1 (5 bases). This CDR3 spans 13 amino acids. Deletions cut 4 bases from V and 4 bases from J, with 11 bases between. Germline V gene sequence: CDR1 SNHLY, CDR2 FYNNEI. The CDR3 spells CASSVTQVYEQYF. CDR3 coding DNA: TGTGCCAGCAGTGTAACACAGGTATACGAGCAGTACTTC. Variable domain in full (rest from reference TRBV2 and TRBJ2-7): EPEVTQTPSHQVTQMGQEVILRCVPISNHLYFYWYRQILGQKVEFLVSFYNNEISEKSEIFDDQFSVERPDGSNFTLKIRSTKLEDSAMYFCASSVTQVYEQYFGPGTRLTVT.

This clonotype appeared a few times. Its ends do not fully match the called genes, so a read error is possible. This chain connects TRBV11-2 to TRBJ2-5, with D perhaps assigned TRBD1 or TRBD2 (6 bases each). The CDR3 extends over 11 amino acids. Germline V gene data show CDR1 as SGHAT and CDR2 as FQNNGV. The CDR3 DNA reads TGTGCCAGCAGCCTAGGGGGGTTAGTGGCCTTC. Protein sequence: CASSLGGLVAF.

CDR3 residues: CASSGDREHGYTF. The CDR3, as DNA: TGTGCCAGCAGTGGAGACAGGGAACATGGCTACACCTTC. The rearrangement uses TRBV2 and TRBJ1-2, with 7 bases identical to TRBD1. The trim removed 4 bases at V and 6 bases at J, leaving 5 bases unmatched. The CDR3 extends over 13 amino acids. Germline CDR1 SNHLY, CDR2 FYNNEI.

This clonotype was counted ten times or more. This chain links TRBV7-3 with TRBJ2-7; TRBD2 is a possible D gene (5 bases). Trimming pared 5 bases from V and 2 bases from J, leaving 19 bases between. This CDR3 has 16 amino acids. The V gene's germline CDR1 is SGHTA and CDR2 FQGTGA. CDR3 in amino acids: CASSPEGNKDAYEQYF. CDR3 DNA sequence: TGTGCCAGCAGCCCAGAGGGTAATAAGGACGCCTACGAGCAGTACTTC.

This clonotype was seen repeatedly, ten times or more. The CDR3 sequence: CASSWEGTAGYEQYF. The CDR3 coding sequence is TGCGCCAGCAGCTGGGAAGGGACTGCCGGCTACGAGCAGTACTTC. The chain couples TRBV5-1 to TRBJ2-7, with D perhaps TRBD2 (6 bases). The germline gives CDR1 SGHRS, CDR2 YFSETQ. This CDR3 is built from 15 residues. V was clipped by 3 bases and J by 3 bases, with 16 bases between them.

In this sample, this clonotype turned up many times. The J gene is TRBJ1-1, the V gene TRBV9, with 7 bases aligning to TRBD1. The CDR3 has 14 residues. From germline, CDR1 is SGDLS and CDR2 YYNGEE. V was clipped by 4 bases and J by 4 bases; unmatched bases: 7. The CDR3 region is CASSWTGDSTEAFF. The CDR3 DNA is TGTGCCAGCAGCTGGACAGGAGATAGCACTGAAGCTTTCTTT.

This clonotype occurred many times. The rearrangement links TRBV5-1 to TRBJ2-5, with TRBD1 matching over 9 bases. The CDR3 contains 15 residues. Germline values: CDR1 SGHRS, CDR2 YFSETQ. Losses at the gene ends were 6 bases for V and 1 base for J; bases not matched to a gene: 7. CDR3 in amino acids: CASTPTGGSQETQYF. In DNA form, the CDR3 reads TGCGCCAGCACTCCCACAGGGGGCTCCCAAGAGACCCAGTACTTC.

The rearrangement joins TRBV11-1 to TRBJ1-1; 9 bases align to TRBD1. J was trimmed by 4 bases and V by 4 bases; bases with no gene match: 10. This CDR3 has 16 amino acids. Germline V CDR1 and CDR2: SGHAT, FQDESV (reference sequence). CDR3 residues: CASSYGTGLGGTEAFF. The CDR3 DNA reads TGTGCCAGCAGCTACGGGACAGGGTTGGGTGGCACTGAAGCTTTCTTT.

The table lists this clonotype with many counts. CDR3 sequence: CASSSTGTGRYEQYF. CDR3 nucleotide sequence: TGTGCCAGCAGCTCGACCGGGACAGGCAGATACGAGCAGTACTTC. The rearrangement joins TRBV6-1 to TRBJ2-7; TRBD1 aligns across 8 bases. CDR3 length: 15 amino acids. J gave up 4 bases and V 6 bases, and 11 bases lay outside the gene matches. From germline, CDR1 is MNHNS and CDR2 SASEGT.

There are many counts of this clonotype. One end of the junction varies from germline; a read error may be responsible. The J gene is TRBJ1-1, the V gene TRBV29-1; D not certain. This CDR3 region has 11 residues. Per the germline V gene, CDR1 is SQVTM and CDR2 is ANQGSEA. For the CDR3, the DNA is TGCAGCGTTGTGGTTGTGGACCAAGCCTTCTTT. Its protein is CSVVVVDQAFF.

About this clonotype itself: Compared with germline, one end of the junction differs, possibly owing to a read error. The chain joins TRBV27 to TRBJ2-7; 10 bases match TRBD2. The CDR3 is 16 residues long. Looked up from germline, CDR1 is MNHEY and CDR2 is SMNVEV (reference sequence). The CDR3 DNA sequence: TGTGCCAGGAGTTGTGTGGTCCCGACTAGCGGGTACGAGCAGTACTTC. Protein product: CARSCVVPTSGYEQYF.

This clonotype was recorded many times. A junction boundary mismatches the germline segment, possibly from a read error. The V call is TRBV7-8, the J call TRBJ2-1, with D uncertain. The CDR3 has 14 amino acids. CDR1 SGHVS and CDR2 FQNEAQ come from the germline V gene. CDR3 nucleotides: TGTGCCAGCAGTTCCCTGGGTCTCTACGATGAGCAGTTCTTC. Translating gives CASSSLGLYDEQFF.

This clonotype has ten or more counts. The chain links TRBV5-1 to TRBJ1-1; 7 bases map to TRBD1. The CDR3 spans 15 residues. CDR1 and CDR2 from the germline V gene are SGHRS and YFSETQ. V lost 4 bases, J lost 6 bases, and 12 bases stayed unmatched. The CDR3 nucleotides are TGCGCCAGCAGCCCGGGACAGCCCTTGTCCCCTGAAGCTTTCTTT. Protein product: CASSPGQPLSPEAFF.

This clonotype has ten or more counts. The rearrangement joins TRBV5-1 to TRBJ1-3; perhaps TRBD1 as D (6 bases). CDR3 size: 19 residues. Germline V CDR1 and CDR2: SGHRS, YFSETQ. Trimming pared 4 bases from V and 4 bases from J, leaving 27 bases between. The CDR3 reads CASSTGQPRFGSLGNTIYF. The DNA for the CDR3 is TGCGCCAGCAGCACAGGACAGCCACGTTTTGGTTCTCTCGGAAACACCATATATTTT.

This clonotype was detected ten times or more. The chain has TRBV5-1 and TRBJ2-7; D might be TRBD2 (5 bases). The CDR3 is made up of 14 amino acids. Trimming took off 2 bases at V and 2 bases at J, with 11 bases between the two ends. Germline V CDR1 and CDR2: SGHRS, YFSETQ. The DNA for the CDR3 is TGCGCCAGCAGCTTTAGCGATGGCCCCTACGAGCAGTACTTC. Translating it yields CASSFSDGPYEQYF.